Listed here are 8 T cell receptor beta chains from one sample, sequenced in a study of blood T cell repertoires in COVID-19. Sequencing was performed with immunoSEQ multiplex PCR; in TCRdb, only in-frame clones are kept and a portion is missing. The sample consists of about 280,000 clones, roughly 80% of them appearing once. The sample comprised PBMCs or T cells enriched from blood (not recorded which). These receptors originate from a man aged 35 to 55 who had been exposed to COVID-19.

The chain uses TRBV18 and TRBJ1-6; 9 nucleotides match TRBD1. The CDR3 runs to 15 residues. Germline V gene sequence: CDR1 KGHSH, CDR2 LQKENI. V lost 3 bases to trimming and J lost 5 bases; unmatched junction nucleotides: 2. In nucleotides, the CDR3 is TGTGCCAGCTCACCGGGACAGGGAGATAATTCACCCCTCCACTTT. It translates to CASSPGQGDNSPLHF.

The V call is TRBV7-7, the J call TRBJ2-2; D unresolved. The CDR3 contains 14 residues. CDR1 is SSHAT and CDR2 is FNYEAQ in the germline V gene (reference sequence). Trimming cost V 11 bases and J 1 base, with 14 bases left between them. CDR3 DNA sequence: TGTGCCGGTTCGAGGAGTTTGAACACCGGGGAGCTGTTTTTT. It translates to CAGSRSLNTGELFF.

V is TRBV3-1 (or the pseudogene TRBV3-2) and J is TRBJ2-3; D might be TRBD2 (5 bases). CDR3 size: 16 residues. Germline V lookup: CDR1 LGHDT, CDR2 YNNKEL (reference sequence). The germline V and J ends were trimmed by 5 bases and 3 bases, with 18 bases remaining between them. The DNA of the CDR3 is TGTGCCAGCAGCTCCGATTATCTCCGAGGGACAGATACGCAGTATTTT. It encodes CASSSDYLRGTDTQYF.

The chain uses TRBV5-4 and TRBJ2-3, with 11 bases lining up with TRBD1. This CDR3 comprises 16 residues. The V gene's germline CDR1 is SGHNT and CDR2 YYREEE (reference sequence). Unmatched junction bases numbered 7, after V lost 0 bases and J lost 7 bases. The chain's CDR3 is CASSLEGQGAGNTQYF. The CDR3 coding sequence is TGTGCCAGCAGCTTGGAAGGACAGGGGGCGGGAAATACGCAGTATTTT.

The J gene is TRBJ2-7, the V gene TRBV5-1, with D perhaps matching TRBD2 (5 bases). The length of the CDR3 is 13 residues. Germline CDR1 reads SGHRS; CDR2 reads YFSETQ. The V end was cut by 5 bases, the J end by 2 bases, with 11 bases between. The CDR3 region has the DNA TGCGCCAGCAGGTCCGGGATGACCTACGAGCAGTACTTC. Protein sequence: CASRSGMTYEQYF.

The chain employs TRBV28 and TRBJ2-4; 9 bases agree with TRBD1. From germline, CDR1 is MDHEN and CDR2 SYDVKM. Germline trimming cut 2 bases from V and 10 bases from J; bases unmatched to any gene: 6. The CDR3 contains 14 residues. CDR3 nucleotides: TGTGCCAGCAGTTTAGGGACAGGGCGGGGGATTCAGTACTTC. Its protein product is CASSLGTGRGIQYF.

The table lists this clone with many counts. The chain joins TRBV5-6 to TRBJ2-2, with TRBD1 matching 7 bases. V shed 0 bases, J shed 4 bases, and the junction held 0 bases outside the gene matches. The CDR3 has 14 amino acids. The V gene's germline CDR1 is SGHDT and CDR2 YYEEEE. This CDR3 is CASSLAGGTGELFF. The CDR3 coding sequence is TGTGCCAGCAGCTTGGCAGGGGGCACCGGGGAGCTGTTTTTT. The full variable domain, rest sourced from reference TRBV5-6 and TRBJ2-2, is DAGVTQSPTHLIKTRGQQVTLRCSPKSGHDTVSWYQQALGQGPQFIFQYYEEEERQRGNFPDRFSGHQFPNYSSELNVNALLLGDSALYLCASSLAGGTGELFFGEGSRLTVL.

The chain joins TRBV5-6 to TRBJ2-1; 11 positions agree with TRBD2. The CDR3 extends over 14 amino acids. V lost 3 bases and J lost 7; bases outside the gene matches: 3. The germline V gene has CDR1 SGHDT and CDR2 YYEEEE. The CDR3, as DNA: TGTGCCAGCAGCTCGGGACTAGCGGCGAATGAGCAGTTCTTC. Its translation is CASSSGLAANEQFF.